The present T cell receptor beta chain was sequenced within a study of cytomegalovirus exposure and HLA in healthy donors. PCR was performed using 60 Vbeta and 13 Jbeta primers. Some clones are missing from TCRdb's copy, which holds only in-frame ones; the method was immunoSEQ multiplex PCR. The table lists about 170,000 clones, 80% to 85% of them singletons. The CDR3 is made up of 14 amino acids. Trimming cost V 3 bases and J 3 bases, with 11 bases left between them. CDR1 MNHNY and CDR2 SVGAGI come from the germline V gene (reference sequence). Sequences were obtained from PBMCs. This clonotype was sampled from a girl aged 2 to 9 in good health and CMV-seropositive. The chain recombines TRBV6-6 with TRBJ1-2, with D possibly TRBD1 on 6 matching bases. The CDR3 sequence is CASSYSTGHYGYTF. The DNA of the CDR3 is TGTGCCAGCAGTTATTCAACAGGGCACTATGGCTACACCTTC.